This T cell receptor (beta chain) was sequenced during a study of identical twins. Remarks on this clonotype: As yet, its antigen is unknown.

Broader study findings: Not following the same donors, the study drew its conclusions from cross-sectional statistical analysis. Models predicted less out-of-frame TCR alpha sharing in monozygotic twins than was found. Analyses of zero insertions could, in part, be confounded by invariant MAIT and iNKT cells.

TCRdb itself ran the 5' RACE reads through MiXCR, one entry per CDR3 protein. The table has hundreds of thousands of distinct CDR3 sequences, 9% to 15% seen once. Germline-derived CDR1 and CDR2 are SGHRS and YFSETQ. There are 15 residues in the CDR3. Trimming took off 3 bases at V and 2 bases at J, with 13 bases between the two ends. The sample was also reused in another study, on yellow fever vaccine responses in identical twins.

The receptor comes from a woman between 18 and 29 years old in good health. This chain uses TRBV5-1 with TRBJ2-3, with D possibly TRBD1 on 6 matching bases. The sample was PBMCs. The CDR3 DNA follows: TGCGCCAGCAGCTCTAGGACAGAATACACAGATACGCAGTATTTT. It encodes CASSSRTEYTDTQYF. Full variable domain (outside the CDR3, taken from reference TRBV5-1 and TRBJ2-3): KAGVTQTPRYLIKTRGQQVTLSCSPISGHRSVSWYQQTPGQGLQFLFEYFSETQRNKGNFPGRFSGRQFSNSRSEMNVSTLELGDSALYLCASSSRTEYTDTQYFGPGTRLTVL.